This TCR beta chain originates from a study of CD8+CD57+ T cells in acquired aplastic anemia. The CDR3 extends over 17 amino acids. With V trimmed by 1 base and J by 7 bases, 11 bases remained unmatched. The germline V gene encodes CDR1 LGHNA and CDR2 YSLEER. Regarding the study as a whole: Sharing between patients and controls was observed for over 25 CD8+ CDR3 sequences. In CD8+ cells, Simpson's diversity showed no significant difference between patients and controls.

According to the study, genomic DNA was the template for TCR beta VDJ and CDR3 profiling. MiXCR, applied by TCRdb to the reads, yields one record per CDR3 protein. The sample holds around 200,000 distinct CDR3 sequences; almost 50% are singletons and the top ten take 10% to 15%. Sequencing was done on patients that had shown CD8+CD57+ cell expansion by flow cytometry. As for this clonotype: Its antigen is not known.

The specimen sequenced was sorted CD4+, CD8+, or CD8+CD57+ T cells (not recorded which) from PBMCs. The chain combines TRBV4-3 with TRBJ2-2; 8 nucleotides align to TRBD2. This clonotype was obtained from a human donor with aplastic anemia. CDR3 nucleotide sequence: TGCGCCAGCAGCCAAGCTTGGGTAGCGGGACTGGGCGGGGAGCTGTTTTTT. Translating it yields CASSQAWVAGLGGELFF.